This passage covers 22 T cell receptor beta chains from one sample sequenced in a study of cytomegalovirus exposure and HLA in healthy donors. PCR involved 60 Vbeta and 13 Jbeta primers. Sequencing used immunoSEQ multiplex PCR; TCRdb keeps in-frame clones, though not all of them. The data hold over 150,000 clones, with around 80% observed a single time. The sequenced material came from PBMCs. The receptors shown here come from a woman aged 30 to 39 in good health and CMV-seropositive.

The chain recombines TRBV5-4 with TRBJ2-7; D is perhaps TRBD2 (6 bases). There are 13 residues in the CDR3. CDR1 SGHNT and CDR2 YYREEE come from the germline V gene (reference sequence). The V gene lost 2 bases and the J gene lost 3 bases, with 9 bases spanning the gap. The CDR3 bases are TGTGCCAGCAGCTTTCCGGGAGACTACGAGCAGTACTTC. This gives the protein CASSFPGDYEQYF.

V usage is TRBV25-1 and J usage is TRBJ1-1; the match to TRBD1 covers 8 bases. The CDR3 loop spans 14 amino acids. Trimming removed 3 bases from V and 8 bases from J; junction bases left unmatched: 8. CDR1 is MGHDK and CDR2 is SYGVNS in the germline V gene. In DNA form, the CDR3 reads TGTGCCAGCAGTGATTCGGGACAGGAGACCGAAGCTTTCTTT. Protein: CASSDSGQETEAFF. Drawing the rest from reference TRBV25-1 and TRBJ1-1, the complete variable domain is EADIYQTPRYLVIGTGKKITLECSQTMGHDKMYWYQQDPGMELHLIHYSYGVNSTEKGDLSSESTVSRIRTEHFPLTLESARPSHTSQYLCASSDSGQETEAFFGQGTRLTVV.

This clone was observed once. V and J are TRBV27 and TRBJ2-7; TRBD2 agrees at 10 bases. Germline V lookup: CDR1 MNHEY, CDR2 SMNVEV (reference sequence). The CDR3 spans 14 residues. V trimming: 5 bases; J trimming: 3 bases; junction bases outside the gene matches: 4. The CDR3 sequence: CASSLGLANYEQYF. As DNA, the CDR3 is TGTGCCAGCAGTCTGGGACTAGCGAACTACGAGCAGTACTTC.

The chain joins TRBV19 to TRBJ2-7, with D possibly TRBD1 on 6 matching bases. Trimming shortened V by 4 bases and J by 2 bases, and 12 bases separated the two germline ends. CDR1 LNHDA and CDR2 SQIVND come from the germline V gene (reference sequence). This CDR3 comprises 14 residues. The CDR3 region has the DNA TGTGCCAGTAGTACGGGACGGACAGCCTACGAGCAGTACTTC. Protein sequence: CASSTGRTAYEQYF.

The chain recombines TRBV4-1 with TRBJ2-2, with D maybe TRBD2 (5 bases). Per germline, CDR1 MGHRA and CDR2 YSYEKL. The CDR3 totals 17 residues. V was trimmed by 0 bases and J by 5 bases, leaving 16 bases between them. The CDR3 coding sequence is TGCGCCAGCAGCCAAGATTCAAGTGGGAGAAGAACCGGGGAGCTGTTTTTT. It encodes CASSQDSSGRRTGELFF.

The chain joins TRBV4-2 to TRBJ2-2; 10 positions agree with TRBD2. This CDR3 spans 19 amino acids. Germline CDR1 LGHNA, CDR2 YNFKEQ. V gave up 0 bases and J gave up 4 bases; unmatched junction bases: 11. CDR3 in DNA: TGTGCCAGCAGCCAAGATCAGCTAGCGGGAGTAGGTGTCACCGGGGAGCTGTTTTTT. Protein product: CASSQDQLAGVGVTGELFF.

The genes are TRBV11-3 and TRBJ1-1; no definite D call. This CDR3 is built from 14 residues. Trimming removed 8 bases from V and 1 base from J, with 14 bases in between. The germline V gene has CDR1 SGHNT and CDR2 YENEEA. This CDR3 reads CASGQLGGNTEAFF. DNA for the CDR3: TGTGCCAGCGGCCAGTTAGGAGGGAACACTGAAGCTTTCTTT.

The chain is built from TRBV5-6 and TRBJ1-2; possibly TRBD1 for D (5 bases). V gave up 2 bases and J gave up 3 bases, with 11 bases separating them. Germline V gene lookup returns CDR1 SGHDT and CDR2 YYEEEE. This CDR3 spans 14 amino acids. In DNA form, the CDR3 reads TGTGCCAGCAGCTTTGGCCAGGGTTACTATGGCTACACCTTC. Translation gives CASSFGQGYYGYTF.

The V gene is TRBV29-1, the J gene TRBJ1-1, with D unresolved. CDR3 size: 12 residues. Trimming stripped 4 bases from V and 3 bases from J, with 9 bases between. The germline V gene encodes CDR1 SQVTM and CDR2 ANQGSEA. The CDR3 spells CSVGPGDTEAFF. The CDR3 region has the DNA TGCAGCGTTGGCCCCGGGGACACTGAAGCTTTCTTT.

Only one count was recorded for this clone. The J gene is TRBJ1-3, the V gene TRBV11-3; 9 bases align to TRBD1. V lost 4 bases to trimming and J lost 1 base; unmatched junction nucleotides: 5. The CDR3 has 16 amino acids. The V gene's germline CDR1 is SGHNT and CDR2 YENEEA. CDR3 in amino acids: CASSSQGAGSGNTIYF. The CDR3 DNA follows: TGTGCCAGCAGCTCACAGGGGGCTGGTTCTGGAAACACCATATATTTT.

The chain recombines TRBV7-2 with TRBJ2-7, with 7 bases identical to TRBD1. V gave up 5 bases and J gave up 4 bases; unmatched junction bases: 8. Germline values: CDR1 SGHTA, CDR2 FQGNSA. The CDR3 consists of 14 residues. In nucleotides, the CDR3 is TGTGCCAGCAGCCCCGGGGACAGTCGGTACGAGCAGTACTTC. Protein product: CASSPGDSRYEQYF.

The genes are TRBV5-1 and TRBJ2-7; possible D gene TRBD2, 6 bases. The V gene lost 0 bases and the J gene lost 5 bases, with 9 bases spanning the gap. This CDR3 spans 13 amino acids. The germline CDR1 and CDR2 sequences are SGHRS and YFSETQ. This chain's CDR3 is CASSLGAGNEQYF. In DNA form, the CDR3 reads TGCGCCAGCAGCTTGGGGGCGGGAAACGAGCAGTACTTC.

The chain links TRBV5-1 to TRBJ2-7; D possibly corresponds to TRBD2 (6 bases). CDR1 and CDR2 from the germline V gene are SGHRS and YFSETQ. CDR3 length: 13 amino acids. The ends were cut back, 0 bases at V and 3 bases at J, with 7 bases in the middle. DNA for the CDR3: TGCGCCAGCAGCTTGGTCGGGGGCTACGAGCAGTACTTC. Translating gives CASSLVGGYEQYF.

The chain is built from TRBV28 and TRBJ1-5; 9 bases agree with TRBD1. CDR1 and CDR2 (germline): MDHEN, SYDVKM. This CDR3 is built from 15 residues. V gave up 2 bases and J gave up 11 bases; unmatched junction bases: 10. In DNA form, the CDR3 reads TGTGCCAGCAGTTTAGGTACAGGGGGCCCTCGAGCCCAGCATTTT. Its translation: CASSLGTGGPRAQHF. Full variable domain (rest looked up from reference TRBV28 and TRBJ1-5): DVKVTQSSRYLVKRTGEKVFLECVQDMDHENMFWYRQDPGLGLRLIYFSYDVKMKEKGDIPEGYSVSREKKERFSLILESASTNQTSMYLCASSLGTGGPRAQHFGDGTRLSIL.

This chain uses TRBV9 with TRBJ2-7, with 7 bases aligning to TRBD1. Germline V gene data show CDR1 as SGDLS and CDR2 as YYNGEE. This CDR3 region has 16 residues. The ends lost 3 bases at V and 0 bases at J; junction bases unmatched: 9. The CDR3 bases are TGTGCCAGCAGCGATCCAAGACAGGGCGACTCCTACGAGCAGTACTTC. Translating it yields CASSDPRQGDSYEQYF.

J is TRBJ1-2 and V is TRBV2, with D maybe TRBD1 (6 bases). Germline V gives CDR1 SNHLY, CDR2 FYNNEI. The V end lost 0 bases, the J end lost 5 bases, and 16 bases lay between the germline ends. The CDR3 length is 16 residues. The CDR3 bases are TGTGCCAGCAGTGAAGCCCCCGTGACAGGACAGTATGGCTACACCTTC. As protein: CASSEAPVTGQYGYTF.

V and J are TRBV6-1 and TRBJ1-3; D ambiguous. This CDR3 contains 15 residues. The V gene lost 0 bases and the J gene lost 0 bases, with 6 bases spanning the gap. The germline CDR1 and CDR2 sequences are MNHNS and SASEGT. CDR3 region: CASSEAPYSGNTIYF. For the CDR3, the DNA is TGTGCCAGCAGTGAAGCCCCCTACTCTGGAAACACCATATATTTT.

V gene TRBV27 combines with J gene TRBJ2-2; 7 bases are a match to TRBD1. The length of the CDR3 is 15 residues. Per germline, CDR1 MNHEY and CDR2 SMNVEV (reference sequence). V trimming: 6 bases; J trimming: 0 bases; junction bases outside the gene matches: 4. CDR3 in DNA: TGTGCCAGCAGACGTCAGGGGGCGAACACCGGGGAGCTGTTTTTT. Protein sequence: CASRRQGANTGELFF.

The chain employs TRBV5-1 and TRBJ2-7, with D perhaps TRBD1 (5 bases). Germline CDR1 is SGHRS and CDR2 is YFSETQ. V lost 4 bases and J 3 bases, leaving 11 bases between the germline ends. The CDR3 is 13 amino acids. CDR3 DNA sequence: TGCGCCAGCAGCAGTGGCCAGGGCTACGAGCAGTACTTC. Its translation: CASSSGQGYEQYF.

The chain employs TRBV2 and TRBJ2-3; the match to TRBD2 covers 11 bases. J lost 1 base, V lost 7 bases, and 1 base had no gene match. The CDR3 contains 14 residues. CDR1 SNHLY and CDR2 FYNNEI come from the germline V gene. The CDR3 DNA reads TGTGCCAGCAAACTAGCGGGAGGCACAGATACGCAGTATTTT. Amino acid sequence: CASKLAGGTDTQYF.

V is TRBV4-1 and J is TRBJ1-5; D possibly corresponds to TRBD1 (6 bases). The CDR3 consists of 18 residues. From germline, CDR1 is MGHRA and CDR2 YSYEKL. V shed 0 bases and J shed 2 bases, with 17 bases lying between them. The CDR3 DNA sequence: TGCGCCAGCAGCCAAGATCTCCAGGGGCGTTTGGGCAATCAGCCCCAGCATTTT. Protein: CASSQDLQGRLGNQPQHF.

The chain has TRBV30 and TRBJ2-5; no clear D. The germline V gene encodes CDR1 GTSNPN and CDR2 SVGIG (reference sequence). The CDR3 contains 13 residues. V was cut by 1 base and J by 3 bases, with 9 bases left in between. The CDR3 reads CAWSGAVKETQYF. CDR3 nucleotides: TGTGCCTGGAGTGGGGCAGTGAAAGAGACCCAGTACTTC.